Given below is one TCR beta chain in context. There is no known antigen for this receptor. Within one base of it there is no much larger clone, and no base qualities were kept. This sample was taken from a study of blood T cells in healthy people across ages (dated by TCRdb to about 2015). In terms of the full investigation: In model experiments, template switching captured roughly one uniquely barcoded TCR beta cDNA molecule for every two T cells. To track age-related changes in TCR beta repertoire diversity, the study relied on deep sequencing normalized with unique cDNA molecular identifiers. Four age groups were formed from the donors: young (average about 17 years), middle-aged (less than 40), aged (around 68) and long-lived (about 80). For two donors (one aged 18 to 29 and one aged 80 or older), the study analyzed two additional independent replicas of 1 million unique cDNA reads from the same blood draw. Broader findings and caveats from the paper: Observed TCR beta diversity correlated strongly with the percentage of naive T cells measured by flow cytometry. Estimates of total diversity based on one million sequenced T cells were regarded as lower bounds and as underestimates. Observed TCR beta diversity per million T cells fell roughly linearly with age, and a significant reduction was already apparent by age roughly 40. Donor CMV infection status was unknown, potentially confounding age-related changes in expanded clonotypes. Compared with the aged group, the long-lived group had more naive CD4+ T cells, fewer expanded clones and increased TCR diversity, suggesting age selection. Because profiling used bulk unsorted PBMCs, naive and antigen-experienced compartments could not be compared conclusively.

Libraries were prepared through 5' RACE. Sequencing instrument: Illumina HiSeq 2500. A second about 7 to 12 cycle PCR used a sample-barcoded 5' primer and a J-beta primer mix. Each TCR beta cDNA molecule received a unique molecular identifier from a template-switch 5' adaptor carrying 12 random nucleotides. At least 2.5 million CDR3-containing paired-end reads were obtained from each sample. The Mint cDNA synthesis kit, primed by a TRBC-specific oligonucleotide, was used to synthesize first-strand cDNA from all RNA. Following uracil-DNA glycosylase treatment, all cDNA underwent a first 18-cycle PCR with the universal primers M1SS and BC2_uni_R. The published analysis was carried out like this. Each sample was normalized by randomly selecting 1 million high-quality reads, each carrying a distinct molecular identifier. Instead of being binned into consensus sequences, reads that shared molecular identifiers were thrown out. MiTCR, set to a Q25 quality threshold and the strictest error-elimination algorithm, was used for CDR3 identification, clonotype clustering and error correction. A nonparametric unseen species model using Euler transformation provided a lower-bound estimate of total TCR beta diversity. TCRdb redid the processing of the public reads, applying fastp at Q25 and MiXCR, and retained in-frame beta chains. Rows are unified per CDR3 protein, each entry keeping the most common DNA and genes. Here the V and J calls rest on TCRdb's processing, not on the authors' analysis. This sample lists some 760,000 distinct CDR3 sequences; 20% to 25% were detected once. The ten largest clones capture roughly 9% of the sample.

V is clipped by 6 bases and J by 4 bases, and the sequence between their germline boundaries is 18 bases long. As encoded in the germline V gene, CDR1 is MNHEY while CDR2 is SVGAGI. The CDR3 numbers 15 residues from cysteine through phenylalanine. CDR3 DNA only is kept here, 45 bases in frame from base 1. Donors were around 37 systemically healthy Caucasian individuals from Russia aged roughly 6 to 100 years. About 10 milliliters of peripheral blood were drawn from each donor into EDTA-treated Vacutainer tubes. Ficoll-Paque density-gradient centrifugation was used to isolate PBMCs, with at least 6.5 million per sample. Trizol reagent was used to extract total RNA from the PBMCs, yielding at least 5.5 micrograms per sample. For every donor, flow cytometry on a PBMC aliquot measured the percentage of naive CD45RAhigh/CD27high T cells. The data also belong to a second study, concerning T cells of mothers and their children. That second report states: Donors were nine systemically healthy Caucasian individuals: three mothers and their six children. cDNA synthesis consumed the entire amount of extracted RNA, loaded at about 1.5 ug RNA in each 15 ul reaction. Sample barcodes and 2-4 random nucleotides were added via the M1S primer in the second PCR. Over 9.5 million TCR beta CDR3 reads were obtained for each mother, and 2.7 million or so reads were obtained for each child. Thymic selection similarly shapes TCR recombination output in related and unrelated pairs, with minor effect from inherited differences. Related mother-child pairs always showed normalized repertoire overlap that was slightly higher than in unrelated mother-child pairs, though the difference was never significant. No persistent microchimeric T cell clones were found, with a detection sensitivity of approximately 100 clones per million clonotypes. In the study, deep NGS was used to compare the TCR beta repertoires of mothers and children, and features distinguishing related mother-child pairs from unrelated individuals were sought. On average, the children were approximately 11 +/- 4 years old, while the mothers were around 42 +/- 4 years old. After adapters were ligated using NEBNext reagents, the libraries underwent 100+100 nt paired-end sequencing on an Illumina HiSeq 2000. Mother and child libraries were prepared a month apart and sequenced in separate runs to prevent cross-contamination. Between roughly 450,000 and 2,000,000 distinct TCR beta clonotypes were identified per donor. Naive TCR beta clonotypes were estimated from low-frequency clonotypes matched to each donor's FACS-determined naive share, without sorting.

The V and J genes are TRBV6-5 and TRBJ1-2, with TRBD1 as a weak D call on 5 bases. Specimen: blood. This TCR was recovered from a boy aged 5 to 17 in good health. The nucleotide sequence is given as TGTGCCAGCAGACTACGATGGGACGGACGCTATGGCTACACCTTC. Its protein product is CASRLRWDGRYGYTF.